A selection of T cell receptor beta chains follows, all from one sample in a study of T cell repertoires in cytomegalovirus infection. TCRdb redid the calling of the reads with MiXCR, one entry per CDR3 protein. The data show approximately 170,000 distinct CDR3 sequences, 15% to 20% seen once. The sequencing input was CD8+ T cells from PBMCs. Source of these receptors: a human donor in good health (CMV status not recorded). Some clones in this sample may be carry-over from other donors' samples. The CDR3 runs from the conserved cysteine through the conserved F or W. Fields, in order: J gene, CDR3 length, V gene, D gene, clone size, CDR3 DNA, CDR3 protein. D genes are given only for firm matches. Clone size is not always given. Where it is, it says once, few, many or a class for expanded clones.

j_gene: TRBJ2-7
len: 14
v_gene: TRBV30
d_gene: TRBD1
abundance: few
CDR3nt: TGTGCAACCACCGGAGACAGGGCTATCTACGAGCAGTACTTC
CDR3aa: CATTGDRAIYEQYF

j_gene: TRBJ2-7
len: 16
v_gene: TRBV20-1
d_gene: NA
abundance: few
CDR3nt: TGCAGTGCTAGAGATTCACTTCACGGGACCCCCTACGAGCAGTACTTC
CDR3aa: CSARDSLHGTPYEQYF

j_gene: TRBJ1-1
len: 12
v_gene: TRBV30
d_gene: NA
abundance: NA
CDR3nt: TGTGCCTGGAGTGTACGAGGGGTTGACGCTTTCTTT
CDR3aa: CAWSVRGVDAFF

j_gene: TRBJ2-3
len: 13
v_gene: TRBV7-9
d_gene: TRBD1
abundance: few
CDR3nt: TGTGCCAGCAGCTTACCGACAGGGAAGGCGCAGTATTTT
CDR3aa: CASSLPTGKAQYF

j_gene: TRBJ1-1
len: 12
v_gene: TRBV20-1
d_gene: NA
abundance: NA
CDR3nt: TGCAGTGCTAGAGCGTACAGGGACGAAGCTTTCTTT
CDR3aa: CSARAYRDEAFF

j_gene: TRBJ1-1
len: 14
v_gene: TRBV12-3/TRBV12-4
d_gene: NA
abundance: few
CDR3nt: TGTGCCAGCATCAATCCTCAGGGGCACGATGAAGCTTTCTTT
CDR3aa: CASINPQGHDEAFF

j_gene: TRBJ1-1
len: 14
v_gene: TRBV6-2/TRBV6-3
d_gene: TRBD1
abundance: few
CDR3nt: TGTGCCAGCAGTTATCCCGGGACAGGGGCAGAAGCTTTCTTT
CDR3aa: CASSYPGTGAEAFF

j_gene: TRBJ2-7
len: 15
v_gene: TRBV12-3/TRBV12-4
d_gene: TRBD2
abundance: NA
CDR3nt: TGTGCCAGCTGCTCCGGGCTAGCGGAAGCCTACGAGCAGTACTTC
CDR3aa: CASCSGLAEAYEQYF

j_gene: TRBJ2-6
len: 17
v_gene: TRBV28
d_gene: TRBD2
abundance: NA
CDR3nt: TGTGCCAGCAGTTTATCGACTAGCTTCTCTGGGGCCAACGTCCTGACTTTC
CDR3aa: CASSLSTSFSGANVLTF

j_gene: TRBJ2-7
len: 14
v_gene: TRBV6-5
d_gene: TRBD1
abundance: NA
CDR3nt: TGTGCCAGCAGATCCGGGACAGGGGCCTACGAGCAGTACTTC
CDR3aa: CASRSGTGAYEQYF

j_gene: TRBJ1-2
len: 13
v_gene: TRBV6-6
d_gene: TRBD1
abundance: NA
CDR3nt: TGTGCCAGTTCCCCCGGGACAGGGCGCGGCTACACCTTC
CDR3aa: CASSPGTGRGYTF

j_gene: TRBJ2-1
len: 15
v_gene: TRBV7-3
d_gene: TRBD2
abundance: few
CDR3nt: TGTGCCAGCAGCTTATCTAGCGGCACCTACAATGAGCAGTTCTTC
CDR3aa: CASSLSSGTYNEQFF

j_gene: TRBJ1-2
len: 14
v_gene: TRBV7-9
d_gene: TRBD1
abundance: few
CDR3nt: TGTGCCAGCAGCTTAGCTGACAGGGCCTATGGCTACACCTTC
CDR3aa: CASSLADRAYGYTF

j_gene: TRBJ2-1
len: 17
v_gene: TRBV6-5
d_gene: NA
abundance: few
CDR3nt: TGTGCCAGCAGTTACACCGCTGAAGCGGAGCTCCGGAATGAGCAGTTCTTC
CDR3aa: CASSYTAEAELRNEQFF

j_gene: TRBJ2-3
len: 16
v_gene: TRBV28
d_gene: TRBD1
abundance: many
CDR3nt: TGTGCCAGCAGCCCCCGACAGGGGGCGAGCACAGATACGCAGTATTTT
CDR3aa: CASSPRQGASTDTQYF

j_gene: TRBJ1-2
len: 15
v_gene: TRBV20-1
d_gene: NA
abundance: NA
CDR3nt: TGCAGTGCTAGCCTAAGGGCAGGCTCTAACTATGGCTACACCTTC
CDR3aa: CSASLRAGSNYGYTF

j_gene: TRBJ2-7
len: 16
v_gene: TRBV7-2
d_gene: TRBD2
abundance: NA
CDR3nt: TGTGCCAGCAGCCGATGGGATAGCGGGGGGAACTACGAGCAGTACTTC
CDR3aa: CASSRWDSGGNYEQYF

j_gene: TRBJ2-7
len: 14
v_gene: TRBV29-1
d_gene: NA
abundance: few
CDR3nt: TGCAGCGTTGAGGGGGGCGACGGAGTCTACGAGCAGTACTTC
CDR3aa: CSVEGGDGVYEQYF

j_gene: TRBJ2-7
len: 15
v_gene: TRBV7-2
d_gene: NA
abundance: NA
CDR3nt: TGTGCCAGCAGCTTAGTAGGGGGGAGCTCCTACGAGCAGTACTTC
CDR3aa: CASSLVGGSSYEQYF

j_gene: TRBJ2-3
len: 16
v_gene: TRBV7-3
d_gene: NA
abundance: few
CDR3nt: TGTGCCAGCAGCTCTCATCAGGGTTCAAGCCCAGATACGCAGTATTTT
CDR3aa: CASSSHQGSSPDTQYF

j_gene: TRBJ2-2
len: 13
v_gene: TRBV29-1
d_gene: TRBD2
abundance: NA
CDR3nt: TGCAGCGTTGGGACTAGCGGAAGGGGGGAGCTGTTTTTT
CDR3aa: CSVGTSGRGELFF

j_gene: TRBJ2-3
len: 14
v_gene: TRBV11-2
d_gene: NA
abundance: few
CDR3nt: TGTGCCAGCAGCCTTCTACCCTGGGGAGATACGCAGTATTTT
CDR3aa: CASSLLPWGDTQYF

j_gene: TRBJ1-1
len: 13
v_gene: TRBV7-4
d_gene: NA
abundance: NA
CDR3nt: TGTGCCAGCAGCTTAGCGCTCGCCGGTGAAGCTTTCTTT
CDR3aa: CASSLALAGEAFF